These 12 T cell receptor beta chains were sequenced from one sample in a study of blood T cell repertoires in COVID-19 (TCRdb year 2020). The receptor library was made with the immunoSEQ multiplex PCR assay. The source is immuneACCESS, and TCRdb retained only in-frame sequences with V and J called. Part of the clones is not carried over; for the studies checked, unresolved V genes explain less than half of this, and the remainder is unexplained. The sample yields some 150,000 clones; 60% to 85% were counted once. Together, the top ten hold about 1.8% of the sample. The specimen sequenced was peripheral blood. The receptors shown here come from a man older than 75 with acute or convalescent COVID-19.

The chain combines TRBV7-8 with TRBJ1-3, with D perhaps matching TRBD1 (6 bases). The CDR3 spans 16 residues. The V end was cut by 5 bases, the J end by 0 bases, with 14 bases between. CDR1 and CDR2 from the germline V gene are SGHVS and FQNEAQ. CDR3 residues: CASSPRQAHSGNTIYF. The CDR3 DNA is TGTGCCAGCAGCCCCCGACAGGCCCACTCTGGAAACACCATATATTTT. The full variable domain, rest sourced from reference TRBV7-8 and TRBJ1-3, is GAGVSQSPRYKVAKRGQDVALRCDPISGHVSLFWYQQALGQGPEFLTYFQNEAQLDKSGLPSDRFFAERPEGSVSTLKIQRTQQEDSAVYLCASSPRQAHSGNTIYFGEGSWLTVV.

The J gene is TRBJ1-5, the V gene TRBV2; TRBD1 is a possible D gene (5 bases). The CDR3 contains 17 residues. V gave up 3 bases and J gave up 0 bases, with 15 bases separating them. In germline, CDR1 is SNHLY, CDR2 FYNNEI. For the CDR3, the DNA is TGTGCCAGCAGTGAGGGGCTCAAGAACTATAGCAATCAGCCCCAGCATTTT. This translates into CASSEGLKNYSNQPQHF.

Here the CDR3 reads CASSYQGGSYEQYF. The DNA for the CDR3 is TGTGCCAGCAGTTATCAGGGAGGCTCCTACGAGCAGTACTTC. The V call is TRBV7-3, the J call TRBJ2-7; D is possibly TRBD2 (6 bases). CDR1 is SGHTA and CDR2 is FQGTGA in the germline V gene. CDR3 length: 14 residues. Trimming cost V 6 bases and J 0 bases, with 12 bases left between them. Using reference TRBV7-3 and TRBJ2-7 for the parts outside the CDR3, the full variable domain is GAGVSQTPSNKVTEKGKYVELRCDPISGHTALYWYRQSLGQGPEFLIYFQGTGAADDSGLPNDRFFAVRPEGSVSTLKIQRTERGDSAVYLCASSYQGGSYEQYFGPGTRLTVT.

The rearrangement links TRBV10-3 to TRBJ2-3; D may be TRBD2 (6 bases). CDR1 is ENHRY and CDR2 is SYGVKD in the germline V gene. V lost 5 bases and J 4 bases, leaving 22 bases between the germline ends. There are 17 residues in the CDR3. The DNA of the CDR3 is TGTGCCATCAGTCTTTCAGAGGGAGGCCCTTTGGCAGATACGCAGTATTTT. Translated, it gives CAISLSEGGPLADTQYF.

The genes are TRBV6-5 and TRBJ1-4; TRBD1 is a possible D gene (5 bases). The V and J ends lost 6 bases and 1 base respectively, with 12 bases between them. The length of the CDR3 is 15 residues. Germline assignment: CDR1 MNHEY and CDR2 SVGAGI. The CDR3 sequence is CASSRLGVTNEKLFF. The CDR3 nucleotides are TGTGCCAGCAGCCGCCTAGGGGTAACTAATGAAAAACTGTTTTTT.

The rearrangement joins TRBV5-1 to TRBJ2-5, with D tentatively TRBD2 (6 bases). Trimming removed 5 bases from V and 4 bases from J, with 9 bases in between. CDR3 length: 12 residues. In germline, CDR1 is SGHRS, CDR2 YFSETQ. Written as DNA, the CDR3 is TGCGCCAGCAGGGGGGGTGGAGAGACCCAGTACTTC. This gives the protein CASRGGGETQYF.

CDR3 coding DNA: TGTGCCTGGAGTCGGGACAGGGGGGGTGGCTACACCTTC. Protein: CAWSRDRGGGYTF. This chain links TRBV30 with TRBJ1-2, with TRBD1 matching 11 bases. V was pared by 2 bases and J by 7 bases, with 3 bases of the junction left unmatched. CDR1 is GTSNPN and CDR2 is SVGIG in the germline V gene (reference sequence). The CDR3 runs to 13 residues.

On this clone: The sample contains more than one DNA sequence encoding this CDR3. The chain couples TRBV5-1 to TRBJ1-1; 10 bases are shared with TRBD1. Per germline, CDR1 SGHRS and CDR2 YFSETQ. The CDR3 loop spans 13 amino acids. Trimming at V came to 4 bases and at J to 5 bases, leaving 2 bases not matched to a gene. CDR3 bases: TGCGCCAGCAGCCGGACAGGGGGGACTGAAGCTTTCTTT. Its protein is CASSRTGGTEAFF.

V usage is TRBV12-3 or TRBV12-4 and J usage is TRBJ1-2; no definite D call. Trimming left V 5 bases short and J 7 bases short, with 8 bases between. The CDR3 extends over 11 amino acids. The CDR3 DNA reads TGTGCCAGCAGTCCTCGGGGTGGCTACACCTTC. This codes for CASSPRGGYTF.

The chain recombines TRBV2 with TRBJ1-2; D remains ambiguous. The length of the CDR3 is 12 residues. Trimming pared 6 bases from V and 5 bases from J, leaving 10 bases between. Germline CDR1 is SNHLY and CDR2 is FYNNEI. CDR3 protein: CASRTDSYGYTF. The CDR3 DNA reads as TGTGCCAGCAGGACTGACTCTTATGGCTACACCTTC.

This chain links TRBV2 with TRBJ2-1; 11 bases match TRBD1. CDR3 length equals 16 residues. The ends lost 6 bases at V and 7 bases at J; junction bases unmatched: 11. CDR1 SNHLY and CDR2 FYNNEI come from the germline V gene. DNA for the CDR3: TGTGCCAGCAGCCCCTTCGGGGGACAGGGGGAGAATGAGCAGTTCTTC. Protein sequence: CASSPFGGQGENEQFF.

The chain recombines TRBV19 with TRBJ2-1; weak D call: TRBD2 (6 bases). CDR1 is LNHDA, CDR2 SQIVND, per germline (reference sequence). The CDR3 contains 15 residues. V was cut by 7 bases and J by 0 bases, with 13 bases left in between. The CDR3 DNA is TGTGCCAGTATCGACGGCGGGGCCTCCTACAATGAGCAGTTCTTC. This encodes CASIDGGASYNEQFF.